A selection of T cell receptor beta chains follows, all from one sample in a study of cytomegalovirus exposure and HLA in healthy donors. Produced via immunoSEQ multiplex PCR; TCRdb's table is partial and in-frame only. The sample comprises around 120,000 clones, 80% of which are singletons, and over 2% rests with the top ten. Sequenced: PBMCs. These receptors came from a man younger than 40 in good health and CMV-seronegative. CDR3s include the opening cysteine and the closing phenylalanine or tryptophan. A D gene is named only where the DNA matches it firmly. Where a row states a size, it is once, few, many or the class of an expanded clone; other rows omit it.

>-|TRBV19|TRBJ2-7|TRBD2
TGTGCCAGTAGTCCGTCCCGGGACTATGAGTACCCATCCTACGAGCAGTACTTC
CASSPSRDYEYPSYEQYF
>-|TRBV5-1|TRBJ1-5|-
TGCGCCAGCAGCTTGTCGGGGGGCAATCAGCCCCAGCATTTT
CASSLSGGNQPQHF
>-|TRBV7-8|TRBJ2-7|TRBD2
TGTGCCAGCAGCTTATTAGCGGGAAGCTCCTACGAGCAGTACTTC
CASSLLAGSSYEQYF
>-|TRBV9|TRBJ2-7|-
TGTGCCAGCAGCGTTACAGGGTTGAGCTCCTACGAGCAGTACTTC
CASSVTGLSSYEQYF
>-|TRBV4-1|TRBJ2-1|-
TGCGCCAGCAGCCGATTAGCCACCCTCATAAACAATGAGCAGTTCTTC
CASSRLATLINNEQFF
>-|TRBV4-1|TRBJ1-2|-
TGCGCCAGCAGCCAAACCACTCTTAACTATGGCTACACCTTC
CASSQTTLNYGYTF
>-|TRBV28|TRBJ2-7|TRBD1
TGTGCCAGCAGTTTATGGGGACAGGGGGGCTCCTACGAGCAGTACTTC
CASSLWGQGGSYEQYF
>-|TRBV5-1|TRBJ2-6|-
TGCGCCAGCAGCTTGGGGAGCGAGGCGCCTTCTGGGGCCAACGTCCTGACTTTC
CASSLGSEAPSGANVLTF
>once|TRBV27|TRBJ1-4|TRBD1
TGTGCCAGCAGTTTAACAGGGGGCCCAAATGAAAAACTGTTTTTT
CASSLTGGPNEKLFF
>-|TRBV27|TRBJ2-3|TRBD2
TGTGCCAGCAGTTCCCTTGGGGCGGGAGGGCCGGATACGCAGTATTTT
CASSSLGAGGPDTQYF
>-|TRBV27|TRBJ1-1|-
TGTGCCAGCAGTTTATATCCAGGCAACACTGAAGCTTTCTTT
CASSLYPGNTEAFF
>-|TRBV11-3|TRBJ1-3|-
TGTGCCAGCAGAGACAGGGGAAACACCATATATTTT
CASRDRGNTIYF
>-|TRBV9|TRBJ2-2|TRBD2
TGTGCCAGCAGCGTAACCTCGGCGGGAGTGGGTCGTACCGGGGAGCTGTTTTTT
CASSVTSAGVGRTGELFF
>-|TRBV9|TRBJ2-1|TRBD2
TGTGCCAGCAGCGCCACTAGCGAGTTCTACAATGAGCAGTTCTTC
CASSATSEFYNEQFF
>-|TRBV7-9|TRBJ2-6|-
TGTGCCAGCAGCTTAGCGAGGGGGTTCTCTGGGGCCAACGTCCTGACTTTC
CASSLARGFSGANVLTF
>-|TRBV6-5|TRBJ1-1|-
TGTGCCAGCAGTTACTCGAGACAGAGAAACACTGAAGCTTTCTTT
CASSYSRQRNTEAFF
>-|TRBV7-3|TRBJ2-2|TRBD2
TGTGCCAGCGGACTAGTTTTAGCCGGGGAGCTGTTTTTT
CASGLVLAGELFF
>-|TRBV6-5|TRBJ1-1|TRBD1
TGTGCCAGCAGTTACCAGGGACAGCCTAACACTGAAGCTTTCTTT
CASSYQGQPNTEAFF
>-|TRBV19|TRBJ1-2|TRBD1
TGTGCCAGTAAGGCAGGGGGTTGGGATGGCTACACCTTC
CASKAGGWDGYTF
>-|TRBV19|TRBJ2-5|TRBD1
TGTGCCAGTAACCGGGGGGACAGGGCTTTCCAAGAGACCCAGTACTTC
CASNRGDRAFQETQYF
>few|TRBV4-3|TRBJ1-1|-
TGCGCCAGCAACCAAAGGACAGCGAACACTGAAGCTTTCTTT
CASNQRTANTEAFF
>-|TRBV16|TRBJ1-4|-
TGTGCCAGCAGCCAATCGATTATGGGTACAGGTGGGGCTGATGAAAAACTGTTTTTT
CASSQSIMGTGGADEKLFF
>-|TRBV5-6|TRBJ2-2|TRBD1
TGTGCCAGCAGGCCGGGACAGGGCTCGTCCGGGGAGCTGTTTTTT
CASRPGQGSSGELFF
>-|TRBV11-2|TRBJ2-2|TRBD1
TGTGCCAGCAGCCCGGACAGGACTACCGGGGAGCTGTTTTTT
CASSPDRTTGELFF